A selection of T cell receptor beta chains follows, all from one sample in a study of blood T cell repertoires in COVID-19. Generated by immunoSEQ multiplex PCR, the TCRdb table keeps only in-frame clones and is missing some. This sample carries about 14,000 clones, roughly four fifths of them seen once, and the ten largest clones take approximately 24%. The material sequenced was peripheral blood. These receptors originate from a man older than 75 with active or convalescent COVID-19. CDR3s include the opening cysteine and the closing phenylalanine or tryptophan. The order of the fields is V gene, clone size, J gene, D gene, CDR3 DNA, CDR3 protein. D genes are given only for firm matches. Clone sizes are given selectively: once, few, many, or a class where the clone is expanded.

TRBV7-9	NA	TRBJ2-3	NA	TGTGCCAGCAGCTTAGCCTTCGAGAGTTTGAGCACAGATACGCAGTATTTT	CASSLAFESLSTDTQYF
TRBV5-1	NA	TRBJ1-2	TRBD1	TGCGCCAGCAGCCCCGGACAGGGTTTAGGCTATGGCTACACCTTC	CASSPGQGLGYGYTF
TRBV30	NA	TRBJ2-7	NA	TGTGCCTGGAGTGTAGGCGCAGGTGCTGAGCAGTACTTC	CAWSVGAGAEQYF
TRBV4-1	NA	TRBJ2-5	TRBD2	TGCGCCAGCAGCCAAGAAATAGCGGGGAGCCCCCAACAAGAGACCCAGTACTTC	CASSQEIAGSPQQETQYF
TRBV11-3	NA	TRBJ2-7	TRBD1	TGTGCCAGCAGCCCAGGACAGGGGCCCTACGAGCAGTACTTC	CASSPGQGPYEQYF
TRBV11-2	NA	TRBJ2-5	NA	TGTGCCAGCAGCCTAGGCCCGACAAAAGAGACCCAGTACTTC	CASSLGPTKETQYF
TRBV18	NA	TRBJ2-5	NA	TGTGCCAGCTCACCATCGTTTCGAGAGACCCAGTACTTC	CASSPSFRETQYF
TRBV29-1	medium-sized	TRBJ2-3	NA	TGCAGCGTTGATAACGGGAAACTCAAAGATACGCAGTATTTT	CSVDNGKLKDTQYF
TRBV10-3	once	TRBJ1-5	NA	TGTGCCATCAGTGAGTCGGGAGGGTTGGATCAGCCCCAGCATTTT	CAISESGGLDQPQHF
TRBV19	NA	TRBJ2-3	NA	TGTGCCAGTAGTATTGGCGGCGGGGGCTTCACAGATACGCAGTATTTT	CASSIGGGGFTDTQYF
TRBV19	NA	TRBJ2-1	TRBD2	TGTGCCAGCACCCGGAGTGGGGTAGCGGGGGGCTACAATGAGCAGTTCTTC	CASTRSGVAGGYNEQFF
TRBV11-3	NA	TRBJ1-1	TRBD1	TGTGCCAGCAGTTTGTACACAGGGGGCACTGAAGCTTTCTTT	CASSLYTGGTEAFF
TRBV19	few	TRBJ2-3	TRBD2	TGTGCCAGTAGTGAAGGGACTAGCGGGGGGGCAGATACGCAGTATTTT	CASSEGTSGGADTQYF
TRBV5-1	NA	TRBJ1-1	NA	TGCGCCAGCAGCCCTCGGGTTGCGAACACTGAAGCTTTCTTT	CASSPRVANTEAFF
TRBV5-1	NA	TRBJ2-7	TRBD1	TGCGCCAGCAGCTTGGACAGGGGCTACGAGCAGTACTTC	CASSLDRGYEQYF
TRBV3-1/TRBV3-2	NA	TRBJ2-4	NA	TGTGCCAGCAGCCAAGCGGCGGTGAACATTCAGTACTTC	CASSQAAVNIQYF
TRBV11-3	NA	TRBJ2-2	NA	TGTGCCAGCCCAGGGGAAACCGGGGAGCTGTTTTTT	CASPGETGELFF
TRBV7-8	NA	TRBJ2-5	NA	TGTGCCAGCAGCTTGGGGCGGGGCGCCCAAGAGACCCAGTACTTC	CASSLGRGAQETQYF
TRBV10-2	NA	TRBJ1-1	NA	TGCGCCAGCAGTAACCCGTTAACAACGAACACTGAAGCTTTCTTT	CASSNPLTTNTEAFF
TRBV12-3/TRBV12-4	NA	TRBJ2-7	NA	TGTGCCAGCAGTTTAGGCCGAGCGGAAGGGCAGTACTTC	CASSLGRAEGQYF